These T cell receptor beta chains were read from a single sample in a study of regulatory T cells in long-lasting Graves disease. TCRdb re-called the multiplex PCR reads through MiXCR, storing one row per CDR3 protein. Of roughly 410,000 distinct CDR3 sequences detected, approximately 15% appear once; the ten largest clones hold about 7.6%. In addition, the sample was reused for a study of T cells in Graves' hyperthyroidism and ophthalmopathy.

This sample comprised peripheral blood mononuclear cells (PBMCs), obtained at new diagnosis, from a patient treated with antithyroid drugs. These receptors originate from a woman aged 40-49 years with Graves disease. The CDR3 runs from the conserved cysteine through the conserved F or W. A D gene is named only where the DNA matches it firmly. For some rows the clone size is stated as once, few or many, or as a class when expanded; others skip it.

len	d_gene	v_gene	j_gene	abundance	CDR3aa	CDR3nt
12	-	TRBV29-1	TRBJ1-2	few	CSVGTGLYGYTF	TGCAGCGTTGGAACAGGACTCTATGGCTACACCTTC
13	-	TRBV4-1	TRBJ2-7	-	CASSQEWQDEQYF	TGCGCCAGCAGCCAAGAGTGGCAGGACGAGCAGTACTTC
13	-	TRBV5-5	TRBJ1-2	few	CASSPEVGGGYTF	TGTGCCAGCAGCCCCGAGGTGGGGGGGGGCTACACCTTC
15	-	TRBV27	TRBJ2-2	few	CASHSYATETGELLF	TGTGCCAGCCACTCATACGCGACTGAAACCGGGGAGCTGCTTTTT
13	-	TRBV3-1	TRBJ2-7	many	CASSLGGTYEQYF	TGTGCCAGCAGCCTAGGAGGGACCTACGAGCAGTACTTC
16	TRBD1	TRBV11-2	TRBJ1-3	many	CASSPGQDFSGNTIYF	TGTGCCAGCAGCCCGGGACAGGATTTCTCTGGAAACACCATATATTTT
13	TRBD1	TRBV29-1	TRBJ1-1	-	CSVIGTGFTEAFF	TGCAGCGTTATAGGGACAGGGTTCACTGAAGCTTTCTTT
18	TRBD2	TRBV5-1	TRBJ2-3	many	CASSFHGTSGRATDTQYF	TGCGCCAGCAGCTTCCACGGGACTAGCGGGAGGGCCACAGATACGCAGTATTTT
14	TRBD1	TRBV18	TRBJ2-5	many	CASSRGTGRETQYF	TGTGCCAGCTCACGCGGGACAGGGAGGGAGACCCAGTACTTC
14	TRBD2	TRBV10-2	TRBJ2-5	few	CASSELAALETQYF	TGCGCCAGCAGTGAACTAGCGGCACTAGAGACCCAGTACTTC
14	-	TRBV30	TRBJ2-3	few	CAWSSSRIADTQYF	TGTGCCTGGAGTTCATCCCGAATAGCCGATACGCAGTATTTT
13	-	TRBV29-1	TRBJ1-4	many	CSVLVTTNEKLFF	TGCAGCGTCCTTGTAACAACTAATGAAAAACTGTTTTTT
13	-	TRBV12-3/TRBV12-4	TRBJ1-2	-	CASSLGLSYGYTF	TGTGCCAGCAGTTTAGGGCTCTCCTATGGCTACACCTTC
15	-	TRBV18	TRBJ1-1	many	CASSPPAGMDTEAFF	TGTGCCAGCTCACCCCCCGCAGGGATGGACACTGAAGCTTTCTTT
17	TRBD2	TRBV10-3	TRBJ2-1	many	CATQGLAGESSYNEQFF	TGTGCCACCCAAGGACTAGCGGGAGAGAGCTCCTACAATGAGCAGTTCTTC
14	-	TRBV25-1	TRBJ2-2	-	CASSEFGDAGELFF	TGTGCCAGCAGTGAATTTGGGGACGCCGGGGAGCTGTTTTTT
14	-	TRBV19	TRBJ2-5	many	CASTEGVNQETQYF	TGTGCCAGTACCGAGGGGGTAAACCAAGAGACCCAGTACTTC
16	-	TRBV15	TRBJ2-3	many	CATSRGQPSGTDTQYF	TGTGCCACCAGCAGAGGACAGCCCTCGGGGACAGATACGCAGTATTTT
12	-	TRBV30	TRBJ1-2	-	CAWTTGSYGYTF	TGTGCCTGGACTACAGGGTCCTATGGCTACACCTTC
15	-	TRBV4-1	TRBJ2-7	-	CASSQGVAGTYEQYF	TGCGCCAGCAGCCAAGGGGTGGCCGGAACCTACGAGCAGTACTTC
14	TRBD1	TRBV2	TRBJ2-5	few	CASSGDRALETQYF	TGTGCCAGCAGTGGGGACAGGGCGTTGGAGACCCAGTACTTC
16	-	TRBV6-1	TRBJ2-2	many	CARVLGRGTNTGELFF	TGTGCCAGAGTTCTGGGCAGGGGCACGAACACCGGGGAGCTGTTTTTT
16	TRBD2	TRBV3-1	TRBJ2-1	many	CASSPVAGGIGNEQFF	TGTGCCAGCAGCCCGGTTGCGGGAGGAATTGGCAATGAGCAGTTCTTC
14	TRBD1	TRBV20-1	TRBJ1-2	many	CSAGGTALNYGYTF	TGCAGTGCTGGGGGGACAGCCCTCAACTATGGCTACACCTTC
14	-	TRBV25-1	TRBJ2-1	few	CASSEAGQYNEQFF	TGTGCCAGCAGTGAAGCGGGACAGTACAATGAGCAGTTCTTC
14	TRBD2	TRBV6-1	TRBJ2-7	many	CASNNGGRGYEQYF	TGTGCCAGCAACAACGGCGGGAGAGGGTACGAGCAGTACTTC
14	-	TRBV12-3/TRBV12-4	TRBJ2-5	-	CASSSGLPVETQYF	TGTGCCAGCAGCTCGGGACTCCCTGTGGAGACCCAGTACTTC
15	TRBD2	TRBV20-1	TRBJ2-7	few	CSARRTSQDSYEQYF	TGCAGTGCTAGAAGGACTAGCCAAGATTCCTACGAGCAGTACTTC
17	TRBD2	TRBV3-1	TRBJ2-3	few	CASSQDRTSGSTDTQYF	TGTGCCAGCAGCCAAGATAGGACTAGCGGGTCCACAGATACGCAGTATTTT
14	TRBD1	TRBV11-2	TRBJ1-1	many	CASSIGTGDTEAFF	TGTGCCAGCAGCATAGGGACAGGAGACACTGAAGCTTTCTTT
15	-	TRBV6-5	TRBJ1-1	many	CASSYLGTRNTEAFF	TGTGCCAGCAGTTACCTAGGGACGAGGAACACTGAAGCTTTCTTT
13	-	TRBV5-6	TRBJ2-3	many	CASSPGNLDTQYF	TGTGCCAGCAGCCCGGGGAACCTAGATACGCAGTATTTT
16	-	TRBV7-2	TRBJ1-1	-	CASSPTPGRLNTEAFF	TGTGCCAGCAGCCCAACCCCGGGCAGGCTGAACACTGAAGCTTTCTTT
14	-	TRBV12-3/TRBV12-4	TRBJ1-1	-	CASSLNGRGTEAFF	TGTGCCAGCAGTTTAAACGGCCGAGGCACTGAAGCTTTCTTT
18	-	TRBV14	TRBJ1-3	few	CASSQDGWAEPSGNTIYF	TGTGCCAGCAGCCAAGACGGTTGGGCAGAACCCTCTGGAAACACCATATATTTT
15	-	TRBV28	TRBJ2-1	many	CASSDTRPLYNEQFF	TGTGCCAGCAGCGATACTAGACCCCTCTACAATGAGCAGTTCTTC
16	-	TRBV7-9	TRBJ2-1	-	CASSLGWGDPAAEQFF	TGTGCCAGCAGCTTAGGGTGGGGTGATCCGGCGGCTGAGCAGTTCTTC
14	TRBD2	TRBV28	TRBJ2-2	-	CASFGAGWTGELFF	TGTGCCAGCTTTGGAGCGGGATGGACCGGGGAGCTGTTTTTT
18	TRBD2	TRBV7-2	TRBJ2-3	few	CASSPRTSGRGCTDTQYF	TGTGCCAGCAGCCCGCGGACTAGCGGGAGGGGTTGCACAGATACGCAGTATTTT
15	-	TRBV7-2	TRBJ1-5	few	CASSQDSSSNQPQHF	TGTGCCAGCAGCCAAGATTCGTCTAGCAATCAGCCCCAGCATTTT
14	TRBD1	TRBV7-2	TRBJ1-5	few	CASSLVAGGEPQHF	TGTGCCAGCAGCTTAGTGGCAGGGGGGGAGCCCCAGCATTTT
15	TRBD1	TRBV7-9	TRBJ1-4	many	CASSLGQGAGEKLFF	TGTGCCAGCAGCTTAGGACAGGGGGCTGGTGAAAAACTGTTTTTT
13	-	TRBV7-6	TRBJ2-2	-	CASSLARSGELFF	TGTGCCAGCAGCTTAGCTCGGTCCGGGGAGCTGTTTTTT
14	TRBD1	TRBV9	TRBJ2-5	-	CASSEQGFQETQYF	TGTGCCAGCAGCGAACAGGGGTTCCAAGAGACCCAGTACTTC
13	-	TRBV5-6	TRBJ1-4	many	CASSLPTVEKLFF	TGTGCCAGCAGCTTGCCTACTGTGGAAAAACTGTTTTTT
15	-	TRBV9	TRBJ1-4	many	CASSVGARGNEKLFF	TGTGCCAGCAGCGTAGGGGCAAGGGGGAATGAAAAACTGTTTTTT
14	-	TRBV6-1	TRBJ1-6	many	CASSPLEGSSPLHF	TGTGCCAGCAGCCCCCTCGAGGGGAGTTCACCCCTCCACTTT
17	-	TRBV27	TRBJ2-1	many	CASSIRGGTVGGNEQFF	TGTGCCAGCAGTATCAGAGGGGGCACTGTCGGGGGCAATGAGCAGTTCTTC
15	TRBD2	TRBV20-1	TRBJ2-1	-	CSARLAGVRYNEQFF	TGCAGTGCGCGACTAGCGGGAGTTAGATACAATGAGCAGTTCTTC
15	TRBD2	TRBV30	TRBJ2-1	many	CAWSTSARPYNEQFF	TGTGCCTGGAGTACTAGCGCCCGTCCCTACAATGAGCAGTTCTTC
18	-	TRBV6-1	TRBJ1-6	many	CASTKGGNPRYDNSPLHF	TGTGCCAGCACCAAGGGGGGGAACCCCCGATACGATAATTCACCCCTCCACTTT